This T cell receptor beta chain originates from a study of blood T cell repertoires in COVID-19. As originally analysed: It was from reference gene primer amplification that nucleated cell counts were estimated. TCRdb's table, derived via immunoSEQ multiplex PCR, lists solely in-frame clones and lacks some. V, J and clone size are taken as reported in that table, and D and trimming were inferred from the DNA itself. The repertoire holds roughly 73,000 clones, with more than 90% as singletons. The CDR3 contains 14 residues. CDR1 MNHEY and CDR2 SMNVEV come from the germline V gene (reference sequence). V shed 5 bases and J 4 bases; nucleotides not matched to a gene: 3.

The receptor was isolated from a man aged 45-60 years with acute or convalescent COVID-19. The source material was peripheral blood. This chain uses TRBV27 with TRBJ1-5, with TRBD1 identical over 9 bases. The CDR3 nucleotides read TGTGCCAGCAGTCTTGACAGGGGGAATCAGCCCCAGCATTTT. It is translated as CASSLDRGNQPQHF.